This TCR beta chain was recorded in a study of T cell changes during pregnancy in multiple sclerosis. The CDR3 totals 15 residues. With 4 bases clipped from V and 0 bases from J, the junction kept 3 bases outside the gene matches. Germline CDR1 is SQVTM and CDR2 is ANQGSEA. TCRdb's table, derived via immunoSEQ multiplex PCR, lists solely in-frame clones and lacks some. This sample yields about 40,000 clones, of which approximately 94% are seen a single time; about 1.7% belongs to the top ten. Specimen: peripheral blood, collected in the third trimester of pregnancy. This chain links TRBV29-1 with TRBJ2-6; 7 nucleotides match TRBD2. The clonotype was recovered from a female donor with multiple sclerosis, enrolled in a pregnancy study. CDR3 residues: CSVGGTISGANVLTF. The CDR3 bases are TGCAGCGTTGGGGGGACTATCTCTGGGGCCAACGTCCTGACTTTC.